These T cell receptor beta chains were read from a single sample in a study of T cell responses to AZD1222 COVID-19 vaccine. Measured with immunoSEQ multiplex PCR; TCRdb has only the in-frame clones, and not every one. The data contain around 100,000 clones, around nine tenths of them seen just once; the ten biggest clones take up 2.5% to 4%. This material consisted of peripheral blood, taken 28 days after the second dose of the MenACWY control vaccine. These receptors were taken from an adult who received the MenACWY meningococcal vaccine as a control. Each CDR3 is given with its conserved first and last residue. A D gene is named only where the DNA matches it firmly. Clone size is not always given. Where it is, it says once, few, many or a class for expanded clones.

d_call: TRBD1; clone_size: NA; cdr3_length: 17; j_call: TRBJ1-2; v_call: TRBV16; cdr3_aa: CASSHSGTGGFNYGYTF; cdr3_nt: TGTGCCAGCAGCCACTCCGGGACAGGGGGGTTTAACTATGGCTACACCTTC
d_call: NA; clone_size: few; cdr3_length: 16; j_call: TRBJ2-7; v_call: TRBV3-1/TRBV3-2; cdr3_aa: CASSQVLGHLIYEQYF; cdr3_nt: TGTGCCAGCAGCCAAGTCCTAGGACACTTAATCTACGAGCAGTACTTC
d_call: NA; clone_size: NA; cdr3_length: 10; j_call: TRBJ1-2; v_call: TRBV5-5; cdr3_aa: CASGDYGYTF; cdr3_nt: TGTGCCTCCGGGGACTATGGCTACACCTTC
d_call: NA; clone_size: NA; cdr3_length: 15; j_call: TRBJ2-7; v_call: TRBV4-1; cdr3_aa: CASSPMRGKTGEQYF; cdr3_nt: TGCGCCAGCAGCCCCATGAGGGGGAAAACTGGGGAGCAGTACTTC
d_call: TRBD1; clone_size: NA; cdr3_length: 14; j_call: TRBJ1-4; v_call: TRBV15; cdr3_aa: CATSRQGGGEKLFF; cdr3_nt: TGTGCCACCAGCAGACAGGGGGGTGGTGAAAAACTGTTTTTT
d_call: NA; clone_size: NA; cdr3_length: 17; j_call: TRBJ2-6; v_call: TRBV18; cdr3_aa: CASSRQGVDSGANVLTF; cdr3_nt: TGTGCCAGCTCACGGCAGGGTGTCGACTCTGGGGCCAACGTCCTGACTTTC
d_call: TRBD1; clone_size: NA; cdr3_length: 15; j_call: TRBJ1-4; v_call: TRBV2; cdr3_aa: CASRGQGLPNEKLFF; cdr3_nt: TGTGCCAGCAGGGGACAGGGGCTACCTAATGAAAAACTGTTTTTT
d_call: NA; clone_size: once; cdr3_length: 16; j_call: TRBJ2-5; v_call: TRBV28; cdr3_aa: CASRPRDWQGKETQYF; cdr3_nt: TGTGCCAGCAGGCCGAGGGATTGGCAGGGAAAAGAGACCCAGTACTTC
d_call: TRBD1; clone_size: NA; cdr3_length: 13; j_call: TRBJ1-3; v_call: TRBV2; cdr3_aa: CASSDGTGSTIYF; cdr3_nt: TGTGCCAGCAGTGACGGGACAGGAAGCACCATATATTTT
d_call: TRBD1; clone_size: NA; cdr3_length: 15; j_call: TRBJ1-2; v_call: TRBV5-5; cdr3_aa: CASSGAGTGSYGYTF; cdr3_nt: TGTGCCAGCAGCGGGGCCGGGACAGGGAGTTATGGCTACACCTTC
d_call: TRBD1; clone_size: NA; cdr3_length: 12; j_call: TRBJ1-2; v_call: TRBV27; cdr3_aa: CASSHRGRGYTF; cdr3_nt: TGTGCCAGCAGTCACAGGGGGAGAGGCTACACCTTC
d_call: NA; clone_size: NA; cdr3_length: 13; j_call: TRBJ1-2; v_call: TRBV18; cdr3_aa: CASSPGETNGYTF; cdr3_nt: TGTGCCAGCTCACCGGGGGAAACGAATGGCTACACCTTC
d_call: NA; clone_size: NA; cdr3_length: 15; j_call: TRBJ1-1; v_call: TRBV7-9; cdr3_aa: CASSLTAAMNTEAFF; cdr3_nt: TGTGCCAGCAGCTTAACGGCAGCAATGAACACTGAAGCTTTCTTT
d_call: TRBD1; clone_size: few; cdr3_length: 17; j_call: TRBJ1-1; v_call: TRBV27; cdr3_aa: CASSTRTGGGRVTEAFF; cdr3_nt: TGTGCCAGCAGTACCCGGACAGGGGGAGGTAGAGTCACTGAAGCTTTCTTT
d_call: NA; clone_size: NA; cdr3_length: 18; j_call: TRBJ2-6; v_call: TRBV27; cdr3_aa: CASSSWQLLSSGANVLTF; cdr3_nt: TGTGCCAGCAGTTCGTGGCAGCTACTTAGCTCTGGGGCCAACGTCCTGACTTTC
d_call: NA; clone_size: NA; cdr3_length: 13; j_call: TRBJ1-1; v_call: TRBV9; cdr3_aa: CASSATGPAEAFF; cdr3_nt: TGTGCCAGCAGCGCCACGGGACCGGCTGAAGCTTTCTTT
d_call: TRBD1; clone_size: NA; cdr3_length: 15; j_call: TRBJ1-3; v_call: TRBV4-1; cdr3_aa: CASSQERGQTNTIYF; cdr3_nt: TGCGCCAGCAGCCAAGAAAGGGGACAGACGAACACCATATATTTT
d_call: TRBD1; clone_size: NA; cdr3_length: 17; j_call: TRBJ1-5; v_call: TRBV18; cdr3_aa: CASSPQRPTGNNQPQHF; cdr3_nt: TGTGCCAGCTCACCTCAGCGTCCGACAGGGAACAATCAGCCCCAGCATTTT
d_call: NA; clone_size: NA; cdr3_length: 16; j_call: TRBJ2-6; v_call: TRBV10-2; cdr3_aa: CASSEGRSSGANVLTF; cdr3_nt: TGCGCCAGCAGTGAGGGCCGTAGCTCTGGGGCCAACGTCCTGACTTTC
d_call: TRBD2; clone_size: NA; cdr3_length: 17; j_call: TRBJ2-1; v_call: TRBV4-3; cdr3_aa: CASSQDQLAGGGNEQFF; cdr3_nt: TGCGCCAGCAGCCAAGATCAACTAGCGGGAGGAGGCAATGAGCAGTTCTTC
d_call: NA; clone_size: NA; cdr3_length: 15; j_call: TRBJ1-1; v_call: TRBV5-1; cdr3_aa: CASSSTSGAGTEAFF; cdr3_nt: TGCGCCAGCAGCTCGACCTCGGGGGCTGGGACTGAAGCTTTCTTT
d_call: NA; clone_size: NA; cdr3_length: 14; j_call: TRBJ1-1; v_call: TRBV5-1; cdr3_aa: CASSLRGGDTEAFF; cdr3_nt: TGCGCCAGCAGCTTAAGGGGCGGGGACACTGAAGCTTTCTTT
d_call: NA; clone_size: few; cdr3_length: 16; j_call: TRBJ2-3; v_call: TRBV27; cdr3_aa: CASSSPRGTSTDTQYF; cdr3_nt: TGTGCCAGCAGTTCCCCCAGGGGCACTAGCACAGATACGCAGTATTTT
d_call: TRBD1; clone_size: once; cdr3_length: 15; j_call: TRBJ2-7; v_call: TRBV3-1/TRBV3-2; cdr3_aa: CASSQEGGRLWEQYF; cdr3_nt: TGTGCCAGCAGCCAAGAAGGGGGCAGGCTTTGGGAGCAGTACTTC
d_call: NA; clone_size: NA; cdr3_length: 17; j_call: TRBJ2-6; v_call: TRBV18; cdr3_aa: CASSLIQGSSGANVLTF; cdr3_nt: TGTGCCAGCTCACTCATACAGGGCTCCTCTGGGGCCAACGTCCTGACTTTC
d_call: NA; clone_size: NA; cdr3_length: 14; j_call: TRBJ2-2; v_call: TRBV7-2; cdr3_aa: CASSWRGPPGELFF; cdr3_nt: TGTGCCAGCAGCTGGCGGGGACCCCCCGGGGAGCTGTTTTTT
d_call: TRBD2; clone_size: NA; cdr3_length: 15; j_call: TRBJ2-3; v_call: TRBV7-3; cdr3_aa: CASSLSGLGADTQYF; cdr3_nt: TGTGCCAGCAGCTTATCAGGACTAGGGGCAGATACGCAGTATTTT
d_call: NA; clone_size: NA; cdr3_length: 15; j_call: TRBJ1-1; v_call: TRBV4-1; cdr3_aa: CASSQKLPGYTEAFF; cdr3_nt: TGCGCCAGCAGCCAAAAACTACCGGGGTACACTGAAGCTTTCTTT
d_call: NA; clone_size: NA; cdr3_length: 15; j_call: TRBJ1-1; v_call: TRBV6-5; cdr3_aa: CASSYSAVRDTEAFF; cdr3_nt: TGTGCCAGCAGTTACTCGGCAGTTCGAGACACTGAAGCTTTCTTT
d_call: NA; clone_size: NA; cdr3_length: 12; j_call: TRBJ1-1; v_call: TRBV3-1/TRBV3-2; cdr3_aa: CASSQVPTEAFF; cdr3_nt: TGTGCCAGCAGCCAAGTTCCGACTGAAGCTTTCTTT
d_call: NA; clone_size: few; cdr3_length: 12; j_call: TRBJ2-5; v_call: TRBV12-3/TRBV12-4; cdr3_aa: CASSLYQETQYF; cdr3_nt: TGTGCCAGCAGTCTTTACCAAGAGACCCAGTACTTC
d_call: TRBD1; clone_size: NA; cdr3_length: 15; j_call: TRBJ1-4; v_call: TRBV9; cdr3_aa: CASSVAGTANEKLFF; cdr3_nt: TGTGCCAGCAGCGTAGCTGGGACAGCAAATGAAAAACTGTTTTTT
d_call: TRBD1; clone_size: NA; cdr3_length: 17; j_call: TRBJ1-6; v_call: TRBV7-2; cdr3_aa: CASSLGGTGGPDSPLHF; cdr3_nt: TGTGCCAGCAGCTTAGGAGGGACAGGGGGCCCCGATTCACCCCTCCACTTT
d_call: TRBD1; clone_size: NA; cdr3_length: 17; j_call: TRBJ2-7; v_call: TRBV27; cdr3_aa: CASSSPGQGPKGYEQYF; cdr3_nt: TGTGCCAGCAGCTCCCCGGGACAGGGGCCAAAAGGCTACGAGCAGTACTTC
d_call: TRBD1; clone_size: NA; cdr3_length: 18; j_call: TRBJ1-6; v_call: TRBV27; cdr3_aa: CASSYGQGRSLYNSPLHF; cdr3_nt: TGTGCCAGCAGCTACGGACAGGGGAGAAGCCTATATAATTCACCCCTCCACTTT
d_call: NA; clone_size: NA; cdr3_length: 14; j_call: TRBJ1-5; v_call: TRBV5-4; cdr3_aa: CASSQWGASQPQHF; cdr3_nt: TGTGCCAGCAGCCAGTGGGGGGCCTCTCAGCCCCAGCATTTT